The next 9 T cell receptor beta chains were all read from a single sample in a study of T cells in tuberculosis. Libraries were prepared by immunoSEQ multiplex PCR; TCRdb keeps only in-frame clonotypes and omits some of them. This sample has some 40,000 clones; about 95% occur once, and the top ten carry roughly 3.6%. Material: PBMCs. Receptors originate from a donor aged 5 to 30 with latent tuberculosis or without tuberculosis infection.

This chain links TRBV9 with TRBJ1-2; TRBD1 matches 8 bases. From germline, CDR1 is SGDLS and CDR2 YYNGEE. This CDR3 comprises 15 residues. With V trimmed by 4 bases and J by 4 bases, 9 bases remained unmatched. CDR3 sequence (DNA): TGTGCCAGCAGCACTCAGGGGGCTGGTGGCTATGGCTACACCTTC. Residues: CASSTQGAGGYGYTF.

The rearrangement joins TRBV5-6 to TRBJ1-3; no firm D call. Germline lookup yields CDR1 SGHDT and CDR2 YYEEEE. CDR3 size: 15 residues. V was clipped by 2 bases and J by 0 bases, with 9 bases between them. CDR3 sequence (DNA): TGTGCCAGCAGCTTAGGTTGGAGCTCTGGAAACACCATATATTTT. This codes for CASSLGWSSGNTIYF.

This clone was detected once. This sequence joins TRBV7-2 and TRBJ1-4; perhaps TRBD1 as D (5 bases). Per germline, CDR1 SGHTA and CDR2 FQGNSA. The CDR3 has 16 residues. V shed 1 base and J shed 2 bases, with 11 bases lying between them. CDR3 region: CASSLVRGGTNEKLFF. CDR3 DNA: TGTGCCAGCAGCTTAGTCCGGGGGGGGACTAATGAAAAACTGTTTTTT.

The chain recombines TRBV14 with TRBJ1-2; 7 bases line up with TRBD1. Germline values: CDR1 SGHDN, CDR2 FVKESK. The ends lost 5 bases at V and 4 bases at J; junction bases unmatched: 10. The CDR3 is 15 residues long. The chain's CDR3 is CASSAEGGQSYGYTF. Here the CDR3 DNA reads TGTGCCAGCAGCGCAGAGGGGGGACAGAGCTATGGCTACACCTTC. Variable domain in full (rest from reference TRBV14 and TRBJ1-2): EAGVTQFPSHSVIEKGQTVTLRCDPISGHDNLYWYRRVMGKEIKFLLHFVKESKQDESGMPNNRFLAERTGGTYSTLKVQPAELEDSGVYFCASSAEGGQSYGYTFGSGTRLTVV.

The chain couples TRBV18 to TRBJ2-3; TRBD2 matches 8 bases. This CDR3 spans 15 amino acids. Looked up from germline, CDR1 is KGHSH and CDR2 is LQKENI. J lost 4 bases, V lost 3 bases, and 6 bases had no gene match. The chain's CDR3 is CASSPRLASADTQYF. The DNA for the CDR3 is TGTGCCAGCTCACCTCGACTAGCGTCGGCAGATACGCAGTATTTT.

The chain couples TRBV9 to TRBJ1-2; 7 nucleotides align to TRBD1. Germline CDR1 reads SGDLS; CDR2 reads YYNGEE. V lost 3 bases to trimming and J lost 0 bases; unmatched junction nucleotides: 5. This CDR3 spans 15 amino acids. For the CDR3, the DNA is TGTGCCAGCAGCGCCAGACAGGGAGCTAACTATGGCTACACCTTC. Its protein is CASSARQGANYGYTF.

The J gene is TRBJ2-1, the V gene TRBV7-8; possible D gene TRBD1, 6 bases. This CDR3 is built from 16 residues. Germline CDR1 and CDR2: SGHVS and FQNEAQ. V dropped 5 bases and J dropped 0 bases, with 14 bases sitting between them. CDR3 sequence reads: CASSPRGFSSYNEQFF. CDR3 DNA sequence: TGTGCCAGCAGCCCAAGGGGGTTCAGCTCCTACAATGAGCAGTTCTTC.

The DNA for the CDR3 is TGTGCCAGTAGTATTGAAGGGGAAGGGAACACTGAAGCTTTCTTT. It codes for CASSIEGEGNTEAFF. This chain connects TRBV19 to TRBJ1-1; possible D gene TRBD1, 5 bases. Germline V lookup: CDR1 LNHDA, CDR2 SQIVND (reference sequence). The CDR3 totals 15 residues. V lost 3 bases and J lost 1, with 12 bases in between.

The chain links TRBV5-1 to TRBJ2-7; 9 nucleotides align to TRBD2. Germline CDR1 SGHRS, CDR2 YFSETQ. The CDR3 totals 15 residues. The V and J ends lost 1 base and 2 bases, in that order; junction bases with no gene match: 4. CDR3 residues: CASSLIAGETYEQYF. CDR3 nucleotides: TGCGCCAGCAGCTTGATAGCGGGAGAAACCTACGAGCAGTACTTC.